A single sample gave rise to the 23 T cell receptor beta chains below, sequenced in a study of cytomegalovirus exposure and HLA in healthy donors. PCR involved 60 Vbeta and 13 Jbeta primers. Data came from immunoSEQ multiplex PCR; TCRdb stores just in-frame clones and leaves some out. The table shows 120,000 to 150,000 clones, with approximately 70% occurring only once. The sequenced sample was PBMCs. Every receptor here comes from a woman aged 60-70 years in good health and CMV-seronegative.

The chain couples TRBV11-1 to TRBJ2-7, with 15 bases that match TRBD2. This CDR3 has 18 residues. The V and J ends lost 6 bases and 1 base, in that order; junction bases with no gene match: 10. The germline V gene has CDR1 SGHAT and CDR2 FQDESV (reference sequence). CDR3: CASSSRGLAGGKSYEQYF. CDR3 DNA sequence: TGTGCCAGCAGTTCCCGAGGACTAGCGGGAGGGAAGTCCTACGAGCAGTACTTC.

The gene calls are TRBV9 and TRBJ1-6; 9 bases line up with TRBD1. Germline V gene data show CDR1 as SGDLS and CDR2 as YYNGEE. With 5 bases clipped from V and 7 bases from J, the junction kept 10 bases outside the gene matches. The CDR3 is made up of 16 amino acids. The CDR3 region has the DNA TGTGCCAGCAGTAAAACAGGGGGCGGTTGGAATTCACCCCTCCACTTT. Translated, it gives CASSKTGGGWNSPLHF.

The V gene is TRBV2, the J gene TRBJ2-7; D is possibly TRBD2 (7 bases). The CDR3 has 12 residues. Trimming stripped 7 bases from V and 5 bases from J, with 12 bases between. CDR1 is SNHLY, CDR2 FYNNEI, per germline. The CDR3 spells CASMGGLNEQYF. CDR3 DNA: TGTGCCAGCATGGGGGGGCTCAACGAGCAGTACTTC.

The CDR3: CASSFPRTGVSTDTQYF. As DNA, the CDR3 is TGTGCCAGCAGCTTCCCGCGGACAGGGGTTAGCACAGATACGCAGTATTTT. The chain joins TRBV7-9 to TRBJ2-3; TRBD1 matches 9 bases. V shed 3 bases and J 0 bases; nucleotides not matched to a gene: 7. The length of the CDR3 is 17 residues. Germline V gene data show CDR1 as SEHNR and CDR2 as FQNEAQ (reference sequence).

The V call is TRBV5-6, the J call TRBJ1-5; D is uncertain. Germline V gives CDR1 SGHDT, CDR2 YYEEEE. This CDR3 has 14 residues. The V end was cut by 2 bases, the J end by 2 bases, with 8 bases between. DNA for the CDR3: TGTGCCAGCAGCTTAGAGGGCCGCAATCAGCCCCAGCATTTT. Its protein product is CASSLEGRNQPQHF.

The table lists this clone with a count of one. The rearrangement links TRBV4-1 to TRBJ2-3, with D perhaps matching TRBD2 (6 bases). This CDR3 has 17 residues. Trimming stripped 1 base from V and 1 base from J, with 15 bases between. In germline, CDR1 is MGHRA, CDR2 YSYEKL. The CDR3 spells CASSQVSGVGGTDTQYF. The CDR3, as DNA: TGCGCCAGCAGCCAAGTGTCGGGAGTCGGGGGCACAGATACGCAGTATTTT.

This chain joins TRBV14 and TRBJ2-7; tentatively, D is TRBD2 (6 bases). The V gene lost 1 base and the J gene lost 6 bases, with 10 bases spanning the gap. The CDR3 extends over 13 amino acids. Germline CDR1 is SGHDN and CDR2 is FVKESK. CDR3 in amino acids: CASSQARLGEQYF. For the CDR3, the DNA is TGTGCCAGCAGCCAAGCCAGACTAGGCGAGCAGTACTTC.

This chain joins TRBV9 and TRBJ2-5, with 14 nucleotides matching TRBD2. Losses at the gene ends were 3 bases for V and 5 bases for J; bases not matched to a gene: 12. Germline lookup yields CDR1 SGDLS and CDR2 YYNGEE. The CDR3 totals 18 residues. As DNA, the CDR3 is TGTGCCAGCAGCGGGACTAGCGGGGGGCTCGGGAGAGGGGAGACCCAGTACTTC. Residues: CASSGTSGGLGRGETQYF.

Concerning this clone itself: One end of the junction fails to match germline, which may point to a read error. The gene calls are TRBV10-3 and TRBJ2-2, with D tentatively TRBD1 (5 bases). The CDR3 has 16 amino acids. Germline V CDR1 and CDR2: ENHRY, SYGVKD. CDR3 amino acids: CTISDDSQDRTGELFF. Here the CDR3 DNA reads TGTACCATCAGTGACGACTCACAGGATAGGACCGGGGAGCTGTTTTTT.

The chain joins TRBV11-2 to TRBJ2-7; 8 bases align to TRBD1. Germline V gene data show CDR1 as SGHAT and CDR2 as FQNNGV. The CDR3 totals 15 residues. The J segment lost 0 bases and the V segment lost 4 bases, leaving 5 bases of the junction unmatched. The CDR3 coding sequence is TGTGCCAGCAGCTACGGACAGGGCAGCTCCTACGAGCAGTACTTC. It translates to CASSYGQGSSYEQYF.

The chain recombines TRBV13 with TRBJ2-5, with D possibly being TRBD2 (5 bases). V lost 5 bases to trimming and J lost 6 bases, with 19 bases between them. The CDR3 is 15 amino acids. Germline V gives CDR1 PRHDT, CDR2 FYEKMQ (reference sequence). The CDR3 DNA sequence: TGTGCCAGCAGCGCGGGCGGCACAGCAAGACAGACCCAGTACTTC. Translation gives CASSAGGTARQTQYF.

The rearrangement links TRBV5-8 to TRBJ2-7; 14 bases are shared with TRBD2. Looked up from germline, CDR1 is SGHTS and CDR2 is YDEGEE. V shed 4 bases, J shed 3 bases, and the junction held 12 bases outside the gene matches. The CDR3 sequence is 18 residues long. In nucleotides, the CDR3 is TGTGCCAGCAGCCTGGGACTGACTAGCGGGAGGGGGCTCTACGAGCAGTACTTC. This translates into CASSLGLTSGRGLYEQYF.

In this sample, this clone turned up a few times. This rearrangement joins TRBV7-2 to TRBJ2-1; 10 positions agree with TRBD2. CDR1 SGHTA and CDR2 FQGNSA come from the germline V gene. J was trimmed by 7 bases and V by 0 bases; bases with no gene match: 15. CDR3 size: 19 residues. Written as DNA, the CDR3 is TGTGCCAGCAGCTTAGCCCGCGGGAGGAGCGGGAGGGCGTCTAATGAGCAGTTCTTC. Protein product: CASSLARGRSGRASNEQFF.

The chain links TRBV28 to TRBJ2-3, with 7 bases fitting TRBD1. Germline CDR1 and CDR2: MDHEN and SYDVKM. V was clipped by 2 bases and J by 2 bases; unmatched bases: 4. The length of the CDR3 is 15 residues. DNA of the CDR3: TGTGCCAGCAGTTTAAGCAGGGGGAACACAGATACGCAGTATTTT. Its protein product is CASSLSRGNTDTQYF. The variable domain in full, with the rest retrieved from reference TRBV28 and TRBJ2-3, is DVKVTQSSRYLVKRTGEKVFLECVQDMDHENMFWYRQDPGLGLRLIYFSYDVKMKEKGDIPEGYSVSREKKERFSLILESASTNQTSMYLCASSLSRGNTDTQYFGPGTRLTVL.

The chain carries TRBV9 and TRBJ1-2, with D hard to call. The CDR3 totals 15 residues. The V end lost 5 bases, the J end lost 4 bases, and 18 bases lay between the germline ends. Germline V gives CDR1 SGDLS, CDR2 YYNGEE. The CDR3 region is CASSDGREVLYGYTF. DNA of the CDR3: TGTGCCAGCAGTGACGGGCGGGAGGTACTCTATGGCTACACCTTC.

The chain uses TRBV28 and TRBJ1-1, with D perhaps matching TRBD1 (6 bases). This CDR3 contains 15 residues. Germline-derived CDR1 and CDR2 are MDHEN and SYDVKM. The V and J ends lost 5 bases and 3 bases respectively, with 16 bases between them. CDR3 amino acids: CASSRIQGLYTEAFF. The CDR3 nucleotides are TGTGCCAGCAGTCGGATACAGGGTCTCTACACTGAAGCTTTCTTT.

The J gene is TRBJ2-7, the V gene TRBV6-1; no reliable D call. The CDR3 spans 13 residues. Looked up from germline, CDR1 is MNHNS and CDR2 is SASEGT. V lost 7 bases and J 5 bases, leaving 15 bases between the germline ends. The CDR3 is CASTRPPDHEQYF. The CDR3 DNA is TGTGCCAGCACCAGGCCTCCCGACCACGAGCAGTACTTC.

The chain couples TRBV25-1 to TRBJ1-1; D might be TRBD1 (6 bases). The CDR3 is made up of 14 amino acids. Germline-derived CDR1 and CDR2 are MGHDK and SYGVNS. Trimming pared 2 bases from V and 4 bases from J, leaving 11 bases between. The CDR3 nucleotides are TGTGCCAGCAGTGAAAGGGGGGGGATCACTGAAGCTTTCTTT. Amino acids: CASSERGGITEAFF.

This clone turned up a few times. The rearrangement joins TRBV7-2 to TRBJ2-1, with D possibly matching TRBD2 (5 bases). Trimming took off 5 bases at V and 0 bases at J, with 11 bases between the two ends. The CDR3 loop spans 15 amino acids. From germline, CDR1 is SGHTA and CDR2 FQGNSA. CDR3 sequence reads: CASSRGLSSYNEQFF. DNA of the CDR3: TGTGCCAGCAGCCGCGGGCTGAGCTCCTACAATGAGCAGTTCTTC.

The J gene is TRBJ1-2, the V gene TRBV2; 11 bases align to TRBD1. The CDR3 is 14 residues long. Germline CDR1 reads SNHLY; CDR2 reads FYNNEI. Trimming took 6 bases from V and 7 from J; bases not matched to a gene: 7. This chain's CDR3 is CASRRGQGARGYTF. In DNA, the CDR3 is TGTGCCAGCAGGAGAGGACAGGGGGCGCGTGGCTACACCTTC.

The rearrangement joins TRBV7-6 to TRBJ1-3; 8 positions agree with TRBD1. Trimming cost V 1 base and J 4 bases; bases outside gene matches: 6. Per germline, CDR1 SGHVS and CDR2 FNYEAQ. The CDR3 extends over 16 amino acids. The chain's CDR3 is CASSLGSGGSGNTIYF. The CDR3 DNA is TGTGCCAGCAGCTTAGGTTCAGGGGGCTCGGGAAACACCATATATTTT.

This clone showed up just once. CDR3 sequence reads: CASSPRTGWEYEQYF. The CDR3 DNA reads as TGTGCCAGCAGCCCCCGGACAGGGTGGGAGTACGAGCAGTACTTC. J is TRBJ2-5 and V is TRBV13, with 8 positions matching TRBD1. TRBJ2-7 matches the DNA end more closely, so the J call is doubtful. This CDR3 has 15 residues. In germline, CDR1 is PRHDT, CDR2 FYEKMQ (reference sequence).

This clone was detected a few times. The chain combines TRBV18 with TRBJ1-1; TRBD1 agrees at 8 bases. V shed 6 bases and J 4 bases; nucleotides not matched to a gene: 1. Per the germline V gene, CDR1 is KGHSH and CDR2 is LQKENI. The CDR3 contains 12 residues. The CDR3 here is CASSTGGTEAFF. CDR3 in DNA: TGTGCCAGCTCTACAGGGGGCACTGAAGCTTTCTTT.